This T cell receptor (beta chain) appears in the sequencing data of a study of cytomegalovirus exposure and HLA in healthy donors. These donors, healthy bone marrow donors, were studied. The study, taken as a whole, reports: Solely CMV serostatus was available to characterize immune exposure.

About this clone: Antigen specificity is unknown.

This PCR relied on a set of 60 Vbeta primers and 13 Jbeta primers. As handled by the study authors: Approximately 83 million unique TCR beta chains, 8.5 million to 14 million shared, were counted in a later analysis. The repertoire was sequenced with immunoSEQ multiplex PCR; TCRdb's copy has only in-frame clones and lacks some. V and J calls and clone size are given by that table; D and trimming were obtained from the DNA. The data hold roughly 140,000 clones, with around 85% observed a single time. Material for sequencing was PBMCs. The receptor comes from a female donor in good health and CMV-seronegative.

The CDR3 protein is CASSEGAGEDTEAFF. CDR3 DNA sequence: TGTGCCAGCAGCGAGGGGGCCGGGGAGGACACTGAAGCTTTCTTT. V gene TRBV9 combines with J gene TRBJ1-1, with TRBD1 identical over 7 bases. Trimming at V came to 3 bases and at J to 3 bases, leaving 8 bases not matched to a gene. The length of the CDR3 is 15 residues. Germline V gene sequence: CDR1 SGDLS, CDR2 YYNGEE.